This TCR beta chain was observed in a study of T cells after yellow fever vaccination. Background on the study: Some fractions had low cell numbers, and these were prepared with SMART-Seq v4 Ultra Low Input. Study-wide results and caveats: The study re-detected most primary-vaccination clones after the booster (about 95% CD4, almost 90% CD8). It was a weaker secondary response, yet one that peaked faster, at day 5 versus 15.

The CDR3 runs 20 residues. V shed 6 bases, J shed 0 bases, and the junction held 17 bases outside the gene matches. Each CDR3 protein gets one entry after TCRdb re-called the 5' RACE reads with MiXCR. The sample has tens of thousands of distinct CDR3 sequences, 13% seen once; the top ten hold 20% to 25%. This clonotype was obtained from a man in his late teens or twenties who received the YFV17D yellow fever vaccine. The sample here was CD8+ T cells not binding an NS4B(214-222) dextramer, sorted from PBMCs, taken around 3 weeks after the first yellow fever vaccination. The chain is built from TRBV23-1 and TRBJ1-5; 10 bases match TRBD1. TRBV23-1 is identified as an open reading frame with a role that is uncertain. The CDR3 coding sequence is TGCGCCAGCAGGGCCCGACCCGGGACAGGGGATGATTATAGCAATCAGCCCCAGCATTTT. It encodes CASRARPGTGDDYSNQPQHF.